These T cell receptor beta chains were read from a single sample in a study of blood T cell repertoires in COVID-19. Generated by immunoSEQ multiplex PCR, the TCRdb table keeps only in-frame clones and is missing some. This table has around 420,000 clones, 88% appearing once. The sequencing sample was made of PBMCs or T cells enriched from blood (not recorded which). The receptors were gathered from a woman in her thirties or forties with acute COVID-19. Each CDR3 is given with its conserved first and last residue. The order of the fields is V gene, J gene, D gene, clone size, CDR3 protein, CDR3 DNA. The D gene is left open where the match is weak. Size values are once, few and many counts, or a class for expanded clones, and some rows have none.

V: TRBV5-1; J: TRBJ1-4; D: TRBD1; size: NA; CDR3: CASSLGSGGREKLFF; DNA: TGCGCCAGCAGCTTGGGTTCAGGGGGCCGTGAAAAACTGTTTTTT
V: TRBV30; J: TRBJ1-6; D: NA; size: NA; CDR3: CAWSVGGQSPLHF; DNA: TGTGCCTGGAGTGTCGGTGGGCAGTCACCCCTCCACTTT
V: TRBV5-1; J: TRBJ2-5; D: TRBD1; size: NA; CDR3: CASSLDRGQETQYF; DNA: TGCGCCAGCAGCTTGGACAGGGGGCAAGAGACCCAGTACTTC
V: TRBV4-2; J: TRBJ1-2; D: NA; size: NA; CDR3: CASSLNRGYTF; DNA: TGTGCCAGCAGCCTAAATCGGGGCTACACCTTC
V: TRBV29-1; J: TRBJ2-5; D: TRBD2; size: NA; CDR3: CSVLPGGETQYF; DNA: TGCAGCGTTTTGCCGGGGGGTGAGACCCAGTACTTC
V: TRBV30; J: TRBJ2-3; D: NA; size: NA; CDR3: CAWSRYTDTQYF; DNA: TGTGCCTGGAGCAGATACACAGATACGCAGTATTTT
V: TRBV12-3/TRBV12-4; J: TRBJ1-2; D: TRBD1; size: NA; CDR3: CATRDRGLGYTF; DNA: TGTGCCACCCGAGACAGGGGGCTCGGCTACACCTTC
V: TRBV7-9; J: TRBJ2-7; D: NA; size: NA; CDR3: CASSHRLNPYEQYF; DNA: TGTGCCAGCAGTCACAGGTTAAACCCCTACGAGCAGTACTTC
V: TRBV2; J: TRBJ2-2; D: TRBD1; size: NA; CDR3: CASRETGSDTGELFF; DNA: TGTGCCAGCAGGGAGACAGGGTCCGACACCGGGGAGCTGTTTTTT
V: TRBV24-1; J: TRBJ1-2; D: NA; size: NA; CDR3: CATSVSQFYGYTF; DNA: TGTGCCACCAGTGTCTCACAGTTTTATGGCTACACCTTC
V: TRBV7-2; J: TRBJ2-1; D: TRBD2; size: once; CDR3: CASSLVASGEQFF; DNA: TGTGCCAGCAGCTTAGTTGCTAGCGGGGAGCAGTTCTTC
V: TRBV6-5; J: TRBJ1-5; D: NA; size: once; CDR3: CASSLGQPNQPQHF; DNA: TGTGCCAGCAGCCTAGGACAGCCCAATCAGCCCCAGCATTTT
V: TRBV2; J: TRBJ2-2; D: NA; size: once; CDR3: CASSVFQGELFF; DNA: TGTGCCAGCAGTGTATTCCAGGGGGAGCTGTTTTTT
V: TRBV5-1; J: TRBJ1-2; D: NA; size: NA; CDR3: CASTDPGFGYTF; DNA: TGCGCCAGCACCGACCCGGGGTTCGGCTACACCTTC
V: TRBV3-1/TRBV3-2; J: TRBJ2-7; D: NA; size: NA; CDR3: CASSTQNLGPGHYSYEQYF; DNA: TGTGCCAGCAGCACCCAAAACCTCGGACCGGGACACTATTCCTACGAGCAGTACTTC
V: TRBV2; J: TRBJ1-2; D: NA; size: NA; CDR3: CASRQGSLDYGYTF; DNA: TGTGCCAGCAGACAGGGCAGTCTGGACTATGGCTACACCTTC
V: TRBV30; J: TRBJ1-6; D: NA; size: once; CDR3: CAWSVLGPLHF; DNA: TGTGCCTGGAGTGTACTTGGACCCCTCCACTTT
V: TRBV19; J: TRBJ1-6; D: NA; size: NA; CDR3: CASSERPGSPLHF; DNA: TGTGCCAGTAGTGAGAGACCGGGTTCACCCCTCCACTTT
V: TRBV7-9; J: TRBJ1-4; D: TRBD1; size: once; CDR3: CASSQGTGWEEKLFF; DNA: TGTGCCAGCAGCCAAGGGACAGGGTGGGAAGAAAAACTGTTTTTT
V: TRBV5-1; J: TRBJ2-3; D: TRBD2; size: NA; CDR3: CASQNSGGAETDTQYF; DNA: TGCGCCAGCCAGAATAGCGGGGGGGCCGAGACAGATACGCAGTATTTT
V: TRBV27; J: TRBJ1-2; D: TRBD1; size: once; CDR3: CASSMTGDVFGGYTF; DNA: TGTGCCAGCAGCATGACAGGGGACGTTTTCGGTGGCTACACCTTC
V: TRBV5-1; J: TRBJ1-1; D: NA; size: NA; CDR3: CASSFPGENTEAFF; DNA: TGCGCCAGCAGCTTCCCCGGGGAGAACACTGAAGCTTTCTTT
V: TRBV9; J: TRBJ1-2; D: TRBD1; size: NA; CDR3: CASSVGTGGYTIYGYTF; DNA: TGTGCCAGCAGCGTCGGGACAGGGGGCTACACTATCTATGGCTACACCTTC
V: TRBV12-5; J: TRBJ1-5; D: TRBD1; size: NA; CDR3: CASGLEGQGVQPQHF; DNA: TGTGCTAGTGGTTTGGAGGGACAGGGGGTTCAGCCCCAGCATTTT
V: TRBV18; J: TRBJ2-7; D: NA; size: NA; CDR3: CASSPQMSYEQYF; DNA: TGTGCCAGCTCACCACAAATGAGCTACGAGCAGTACTTC
V: TRBV14; J: TRBJ2-1; D: NA; size: once; CDR3: CASSQWGRHEQFF; DNA: TGTGCCAGCAGCCAATGGGGGAGGCATGAGCAGTTCTTC
V: TRBV6-5; J: TRBJ2-3; D: TRBD1; size: NA; CDR3: CAVTGGPTDTQYF; DNA: TGTGCCGTAACAGGGGGCCCCACAGATACGCAGTATTTT
V: TRBV12-3/TRBV12-4; J: TRBJ2-4; D: NA; size: NA; CDR3: CASSLNRDIQYF; DNA: TGTGCCAGCAGTTTAAACAGGGACATTCAGTACTTC
V: TRBV6-6; J: TRBJ2-7; D: NA; size: NA; CDR3: CASSYGTNSYEQYF; DNA: TGTGCCAGCAGTTACGGCACCAACTCCTACGAGCAGTACTTC
V: TRBV19; J: TRBJ1-1; D: TRBD1; size: NA; CDR3: CASRQQGMNTEAFF; DNA: TGTGCCAGTAGGCAACAGGGGATGAACACTGAAGCTTTCTTT